This T cell receptor (beta chain) was observed in a study of cytomegalovirus exposure and HLA in healthy donors. Whole-study context: HLA-typed donors were the source of roughly 85 million unique TCRs held in an early data release. General observations from the study: An analysis was carried out later, and it reportedly showed fewer N-insertions in an Asian-associated ancestry cluster than the approximately 660-donor mean. Altogether, about 160 TCR beta chains were recorded as cytomegalovirus-associated. Per published accounts, TCR beta sequences correctly predicted the HLA-A and HLA-B alleles of most subjects.

Primers included in the PCR were 60 Vbeta and 13 Jbeta primers. The assay was immunoSEQ multiplex PCR, and TCRdb's table has in-frame clones only and misses some. The sample yields 100,000 to 150,000 clones, over 9.5% seen once. Note on this clone: The antigen remains unidentified.

The V segment lost 0 bases and the J segment 6 bases; nucleotides outside the gene matches: 4. The germline V gene has CDR1 MNHNY and CDR2 SVGAGI (reference sequence). This CDR3 comprises 15 residues. The V and J genes are TRBV6-6 and TRBJ1-1; 10 bases match TRBD1. The source material was PBMCs. The source of this sequence is a young woman in good health and CMV-seropositive. CDR3 residues: CASSYSGQGVPEAFF. In DNA form, the CDR3 reads TGTGCCAGCAGTTACTCTGGACAGGGGGTCCCTGAAGCTTTCTTT.